This T cell receptor (beta chain) was sequenced during a study of blood T cell repertoires in COVID-19. At the level of the study: Sample material is recorded as cDNA or gDNA derived from T cells, B-cell-depleted T cells, or PBMCs.

This CDR3 spans 15 amino acids. The germline gives CDR1 MDHEN, CDR2 SYDVKM. V was clipped by 5 bases and J by 0 bases, with 11 bases between them. Under the authors' procedure: Amplified reference gene primers provided the basis for estimating nucleated cell counts. Sequencing used immunoSEQ multiplex PCR; TCRdb keeps in-frame clones, though not all of them. Clone size and V and J calls were adopted from that table, with D and trimming inferred from the DNA. The sample yields 150,000 to 200,000 clones, around 86% seen once. A single count supports this clone. This chain uses TRBV28 with TRBJ2-1; weak D call: TRBD2 (5 bases). The sequenced sample consisted of peripheral blood. This receptor was taken from a man in his 70s who had recovered from COVID-19. The CDR3 DNA is TGTGCCAGCAGTCCGGACTTCTACTCCTACAATGAGCAGTTCTTC. Protein product: CASSPDFYSYNEQFF.